This T cell receptor beta chain was retrieved from a study of blood T cells in healthy people across ages. Using a J-beta primer mix together with a sample-barcoded 5' primer, a second PCR was run for roughly 6 to 12 cycles. TCRdb fed the 5' RACE reads into MiXCR, producing one record per CDR3 protein. The table records hundreds of thousands of distinct CDR3 sequences, 56% of them present only once. CDR1 is SGHAT and CDR2 is FQNNGV in the germline V gene. The CDR3 is 16 residues long. V was clipped by 0 bases and J by 6 bases, with 15 bases between them. The V gene is TRBV11-2, the J gene TRBJ2-1; a weak D match, TRBD2 (5 bases). The sample consisted of blood. The TCR was taken from a man in his forties in good health. This CDR3 is CASSLDGLATRNEQFF. The CDR3 DNA is TGTGCCAGCAGCTTAGATGGTCTAGCAACCCGCAATGAGCAGTTCTTC.